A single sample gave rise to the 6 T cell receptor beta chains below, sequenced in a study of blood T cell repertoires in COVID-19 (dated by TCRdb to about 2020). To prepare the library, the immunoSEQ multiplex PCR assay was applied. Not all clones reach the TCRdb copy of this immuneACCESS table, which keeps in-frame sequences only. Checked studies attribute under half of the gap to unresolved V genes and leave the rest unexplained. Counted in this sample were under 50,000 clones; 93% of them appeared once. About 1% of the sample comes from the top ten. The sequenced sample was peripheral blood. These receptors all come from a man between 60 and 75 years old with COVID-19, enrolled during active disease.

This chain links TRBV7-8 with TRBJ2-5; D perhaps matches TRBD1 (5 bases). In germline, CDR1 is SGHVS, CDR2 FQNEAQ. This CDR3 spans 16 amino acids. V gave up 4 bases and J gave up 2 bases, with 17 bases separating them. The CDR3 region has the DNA TGTGCCAGCAGCTCCTATCTGGGGCTGAGGCAAGAGACCCAGTACTTC. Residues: CASSSYLGLRQETQYF. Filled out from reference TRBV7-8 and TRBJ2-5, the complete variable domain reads GAGVSQSPRYKVAKRGQDVALRCDPISGHVSLFWYQQALGQGPEFLTYFQNEAQLDKSGLPSDRFFAERPEGSVSTLKIQRTQQEDSAVYLCASSSYLGLRQETQYFGPGTRLLVL.

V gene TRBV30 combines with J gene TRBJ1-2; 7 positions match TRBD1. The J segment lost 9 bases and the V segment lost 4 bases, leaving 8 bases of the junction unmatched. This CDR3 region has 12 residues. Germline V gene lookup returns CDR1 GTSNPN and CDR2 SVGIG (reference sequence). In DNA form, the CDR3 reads TGTGCCTGGACGACAGGGACGGTTAGCTACACCTTC. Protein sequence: CAWTTGTVSYTF.

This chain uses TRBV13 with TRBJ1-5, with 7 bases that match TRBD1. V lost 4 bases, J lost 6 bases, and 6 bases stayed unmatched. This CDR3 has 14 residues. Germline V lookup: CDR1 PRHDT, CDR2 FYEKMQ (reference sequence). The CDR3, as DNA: TGTGCCAGCAGCTCGGGACAGTTCGGTCAGCCCCAGCATTTT. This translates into CASSSGQFGQPQHF.

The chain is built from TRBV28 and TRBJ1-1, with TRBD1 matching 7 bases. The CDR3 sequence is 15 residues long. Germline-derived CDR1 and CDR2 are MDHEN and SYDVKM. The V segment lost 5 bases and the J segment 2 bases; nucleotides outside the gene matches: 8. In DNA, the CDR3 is TGTGCCAGCAGTGGACCAGGGACAGTTAACACTGAAGCTTTCTTT. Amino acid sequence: CASSGPGTVNTEAFF. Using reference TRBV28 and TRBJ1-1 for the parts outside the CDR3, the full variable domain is DVKVTQSSRYLVKRTGEKVFLECVQDMDHENMFWYRQDPGLGLRLIYFSYDVKMKEKGDIPEGYSVSREKKERFSLILESASTNQTSMYLCASSGPGTVNTEAFFGQGTRLTVV.

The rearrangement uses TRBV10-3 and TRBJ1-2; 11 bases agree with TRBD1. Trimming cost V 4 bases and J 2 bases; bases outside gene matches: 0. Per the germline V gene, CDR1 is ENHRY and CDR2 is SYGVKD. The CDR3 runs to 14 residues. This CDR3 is CAISGTGGNYGYTF. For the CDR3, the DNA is TGTGCCATCAGTGGGACAGGGGGCAACTATGGCTACACCTTC.

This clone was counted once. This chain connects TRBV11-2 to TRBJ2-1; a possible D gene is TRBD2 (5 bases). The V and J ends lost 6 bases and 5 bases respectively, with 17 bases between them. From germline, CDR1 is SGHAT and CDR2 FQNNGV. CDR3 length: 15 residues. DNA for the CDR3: TGTGCCAGCAGTCTAGACTACCTCGGGAACAATGAGCAGTTCTTC. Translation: CASSLDYLGNNEQFF.